The next 29 T cell receptor beta chains were all read from a single sample in a study of blood T cell repertoires in COVID-19. Measured with immunoSEQ multiplex PCR; TCRdb has only the in-frame clones, and not every one. The sample holds under 250,000 clones, roughly 87% seen once. Sample: peripheral blood. The source of these receptors is a young man with active or convalescent COVID-19.

The chain recombines TRBV6-6 with TRBJ2-2, with TRBD1 identical over 8 bases. CDR3 size: 15 residues. Germline loops: CDR1 MNHNY, CDR2 SVGAGI (reference sequence). With V trimmed by 7 bases and J by 6 bases, 10 bases remained unmatched. The DNA of the CDR3 is TGTGCCAGCACCGAGACTGACAGGGGCGCCGGGGAGCTGTTTTTT. It specifies CASTETDRGAGELFF.

The rearrangement uses TRBV11-3 and TRBJ2-1, with TRBD2 as a possible D gene (6 bases). Looked up from germline, CDR1 is SGHNT and CDR2 is YENEEA. CDR3 length: 15 amino acids. Trimming removed 4 bases at V and 5 bases at J, with 15 bases between. As DNA, the CDR3 is TGTGCCAGCAGCTCCTTAGCGGACTTAAACAATGAGCAGTTCTTC. Its translation is CASSSLADLNNEQFF.

The rearrangement links TRBV6-6 to TRBJ1-3; no firm D call. The CDR3 totals 11 residues. The germline V gene encodes CDR1 MNHNY and CDR2 SVGAGI (reference sequence). V was clipped by 10 bases and J by 2 bases, with 6 bases between them. The CDR3 nucleotides read TGTGCCACTGCGACTGGAAACACCATATATTTT. This codes for CATATGNTIYF.

The chain carries TRBV5-1 and TRBJ2-5; no clear D gene. Germline V gives CDR1 SGHRS, CDR2 YFSETQ. The CDR3 totals 14 residues. Trimming removed 2 bases at V and 1 base at J, with 9 bases between. The CDR3 loop reads CASSLVPSQETQYF. In DNA form, the CDR3 reads TGCGCCAGCAGCTTAGTACCCAGCCAAGAGACCCAGTACTTC.

This rearrangement joins TRBV4-2 to TRBJ1-6; 8 nucleotides line up with TRBD1. The CDR3 has 16 residues. Trimming took 3 bases from V and 4 from J; bases not matched to a gene: 5. Germline CDR1 is LGHNA and CDR2 is YNFKEQ. CDR3 loop: CASSHAGGAYNSPLHF. Written as DNA, the CDR3 is TGTGCCAGCAGCCACGCAGGGGGCGCTTATAATTCACCCCTCCACTTT.

J is TRBJ2-1 and V is TRBV19; 7 nucleotides align to TRBD2. CDR1 is LNHDA, CDR2 SQIVND, per germline (reference sequence). The CDR3 has 14 residues. The ends lost 7 bases at V and 10 bases at J; junction bases unmatched: 13. CDR3 DNA: TGTGCCAGTAAATCTGAACTAGCGTCCTGGGAGCAGTTCTTC. This codes for CASKSELASWEQFF.

V and J are TRBV10-1 and TRBJ2-5; 13 bases are a match to TRBD2. Trimming at V came to 6 bases and at J to 3 bases, leaving 7 bases not matched to a gene. The germline gives CDR1 WNHNN, CDR2 SYGVQD (reference sequence). The CDR3 extends over 16 amino acids. Here the CDR3 DNA reads TGCGCCAGCAGACCCGGGACTAGCGGGGACGAAGAGACCCAGTACTTC. Encoded protein: CASRPGTSGDEETQYF.

Here the CDR3 reads CASSNRDTSTDTQYF. CDR3 in DNA: TGTGCCAGCAGCAACCGGGATACTAGCACAGATACGCAGTATTTT. J is TRBJ2-3 and V is TRBV21-1; the table names TRBD2, a call not compared with the DNA. TRBV21-1 represents a pseudogene. The CDR3 extends over 15 amino acids.

The chain is built from TRBV28 and TRBJ2-5; D ambiguous. Germline lookup yields CDR1 MDHEN and CDR2 SYDVKM. The V end was cut by 1 base, the J end by 4 bases, with 7 bases between. CDR3 length: 13 amino acids. The CDR3 region is CASSLSQIETQYF. The CDR3 DNA reads TGTGCCAGCAGTTTATCGCAGATAGAGACCCAGTACTTC.

This clone has only one observation. The CDR3 DNA sequence: TGCAGCGTTGAATTTCGTACGACTGGGGAGCAGTACTTC. This encodes CSVEFRTTGEQYF. The chain has TRBV29-1 and TRBJ2-7, with D unclear. Trimming removed 2 bases at V and 7 bases at J, with 15 bases between. Germline CDR1 and CDR2: SQVTM and ANQGSEA. This CDR3 contains 13 residues.

The chain couples TRBV4-3 to TRBJ2-7, with no clear D. This CDR3 contains 14 residues. V was shortened by 0 bases and J by 3 bases, with 9 bases between the two germline ends. Germline CDR1 reads LGHNA; CDR2 reads YSLEER. The CDR3 sequence is CASSQDVNSYEQYF. The DNA of the CDR3 is TGCGCCAGCAGCCAAGATGTTAACAGCTACGAGCAGTACTTC.

J is TRBJ1-2 and V is TRBV3-1 (or the pseudogene TRBV3-2); D gene ambiguous. Germline V gives CDR1 LGHDT, CDR2 YNNKEL (reference sequence). The CDR3 runs to 14 residues. Deletions cut 4 bases from V and 7 bases from J, with 16 bases between. In nucleotides, the CDR3 is TGTGCCAGCAGCCCTTCAGGAAGAGCAAGTGGCTACACCTTC. It codes for CASSPSGRASGYTF.

V usage is TRBV7-2 and J usage is TRBJ1-2; D might be TRBD1 (6 bases). Germline assignment: CDR1 SGHTA and CDR2 FQGNSA. This CDR3 region has 14 residues. V gave up 3 bases and J gave up 4 bases, with 12 bases separating them. In DNA, the CDR3 is TGTGCCAGCAGCTTCCCCGGACAGTTCTATGGCTACACCTTC. Its translation: CASSFPGQFYGYTF. Supplemented by reference TRBV7-2 and TRBJ1-2, the full variable domain reads GAGVSQSPSNKVTEKGKDVELRCDPISGHTALYWYRQSLGQGLEFLIYFQGNSAPDKSGLPSDRFSAERTGGSVSTLTIQRTQQEDSAVYLCASSFPGQFYGYTFGSGTRLTVV.

The chain combines TRBV5-4 with TRBJ2-3; 7 nucleotides align to TRBD1. The CDR3 is made up of 17 amino acids. Trimming at V came to 4 bases and at J to 6 bases, leaving 17 bases not matched to a gene. The V gene's germline CDR1 is SGHNT and CDR2 YYREEE (reference sequence). The CDR3 loop reads CASSPGQLSNFRDTQYF. For the CDR3, the DNA is TGTGCCAGCAGCCCGGGACAGCTGAGCAACTTCAGGGATACGCAGTATTTT.

The chain combines TRBV27 with TRBJ2-1; a possible D gene is TRBD2 (6 bases). The length of the CDR3 is 13 residues. From germline, CDR1 is MNHEY and CDR2 SMNVEV (reference sequence). Trimming stripped 4 bases from V and 4 bases from J, with 8 bases between. This CDR3 reads CASSWDLYNEQFF. CDR3 nucleotide sequence: TGTGCCAGCAGTTGGGACTTATACAATGAGCAGTTCTTC.

V gene TRBV19 combines with J gene TRBJ1-2, with D uncertain. Germline lookup yields CDR1 LNHDA and CDR2 SQIVND (reference sequence). CDR3 length: 16 amino acids. Trimming took off 2 bases at V and 8 bases at J, with 21 bases between the two ends. DNA of the CDR3: TGTGCCAGTAGTATATACCACGGCGGACGGGCGGGCGGCTACACCTTC. This translates into CASSIYHGGRAGGYTF.

This chain connects TRBV19 to TRBJ1-3, with D unresolved. Germline V lookup: CDR1 LNHDA, CDR2 SQIVND (reference sequence). CDR3 length: 12 residues. V was shortened by 4 bases and J by 6 bases, with 7 bases between the two germline ends. This chain's CDR3 is CASSTQENTIYF. The CDR3 coding sequence is TGTGCCAGTAGTACCCAGGAAAACACCATATATTTT.

This clone came up once. The J gene is TRBJ1-1, the V gene TRBV29-1; no reliable D call. The length of the CDR3 is 13 residues. V was shortened by 4 bases and J by 0 bases, with 9 bases between the two germline ends. Germline assignment: CDR1 SQVTM and CDR2 ANQGSEA. DNA of the CDR3: TGCAGCGTTGTTGGCACATTGAACACTGAAGCTTTCTTT. Translation gives CSVVGTLNTEAFF.

The rearrangement links TRBV28 to TRBJ1-6; D is unresolved. The CDR3 has 12 amino acids. V lost 4 bases and J 9 bases, leaving 7 bases between the germline ends. Germline V gene data show CDR1 as MDHEN and CDR2 as SYDVKM. The CDR3 DNA follows: TGTGCCAGCAGTTCGAGCGGTTCACCCCTCCACTTT. This sequence encodes CASSSSGSPLHF.

This clone was counted only a few times. The rearrangement uses TRBV7-3 and TRBJ2-1; 8 bases line up with TRBD2. The germline CDR1 and CDR2 sequences are SGHTA and FQGTGA. The CDR3 has 15 amino acids. Germline trimming cut 1 base from V and 2 bases from J; bases unmatched to any gene: 1. CDR3 bases: TGTGCCAGCAGCTTAATGCGGGGGGCCTACAATGAGCAGTTCTTC. Residues: CASSLMRGAYNEQFF.

The V gene is TRBV5-1, the J gene TRBJ1-1; 7 bases align to TRBD1. J was trimmed by 11 bases and V by 4 bases; bases with no gene match: 8. The length of the CDR3 is 12 residues. CDR1 and CDR2 (germline): SGHRS, YFSETQ. This CDR3 reads CASSDAGGKAFF. In DNA form, the CDR3 reads TGCGCCAGCAGCGATGCAGGGGGAAAGGCTTTCTTT.

The chain carries TRBV7-2 and TRBJ1-3; no firm D call. Germline V lookup: CDR1 SGHTA, CDR2 FQGNSA. The CDR3 spans 13 residues. The germline V and J ends were trimmed by 6 bases and 2 bases, with 8 bases remaining between them. The CDR3 loop is CASSSLTGNTIYF. The DNA of the CDR3 is TGTGCCAGCAGTTCACTTACTGGAAACACCATATATTTT.

For the CDR3, the DNA is TGCGCCAGCAGCTTTGACAGGGGGGTAACCGGGGAGCTGTTTTTT. This gives the protein CASSFDRGVTGELFF. This chain connects TRBV5-1 to TRBJ2-2; 9 bases are a match to TRBD1. Germline V gives CDR1 SGHRS, CDR2 YFSETQ. Germline trimming cut 2 bases from V and 5 bases from J; bases unmatched to any gene: 4. The CDR3 totals 15 residues.

The chain recombines TRBV6-6 with TRBJ2-7; no definite D call. Deletions cut 5 bases from V and 0 bases from J, with 17 bases between. Germline V lookup: CDR1 MNHNY, CDR2 SVGAGI (reference sequence). There are 16 residues in the CDR3. CDR3: CASSPPRRESSYEQYF. The CDR3, as DNA: TGTGCCAGCAGTCCTCCAAGAAGAGAGAGCTCCTACGAGCAGTACTTC.

The chain joins TRBV7-9 to TRBJ1-3, with TRBD1 matching over 9 bases. The CDR3 loop spans 19 amino acids. Unmatched junction bases numbered 14, after V lost 5 bases and J lost 0 bases. Germline V gene data show CDR1 as SEHNR and CDR2 as FQNEAQ (reference sequence). The CDR3 loop is CASSSIRGTGSSSGNTIYF. CDR3 nucleotides: TGTGCCAGCAGCAGCATCCGGGGGACAGGGTCCAGCTCTGGAAACACCATATATTTT.

The V gene is TRBV3-1 (or the pseudogene TRBV3-2), the J gene TRBJ1-1, with 8 bases identical to TRBD1. Germline CDR1 reads LGHDT; CDR2 reads YNNKEL (reference sequence). The CDR3 extends over 16 amino acids. J lost 5 bases, V lost 2 bases, and 10 bases had no gene match. CDR3 in DNA: TGTGCCAGCAGCCAAAGAACCGGGACAGGCGGGACTGAAGCTTTCTTT. The encoded protein is CASSQRTGTGGTEAFF.

This chain links TRBV2 with TRBJ2-1, with 9 positions matching TRBD2. There are 18 residues in the CDR3. Germline V gene data show CDR1 as SNHLY and CDR2 as FYNNEI. V shed 1 base and J 6 bases; nucleotides not matched to a gene: 13. The DNA of the CDR3 is TGTGCCAGCAGTGAAGGGCCGCGCGGGGGGGCGGACTTCAATGAGCAGTTCTTC. Translation gives CASSEGPRGGADFNEQFF.

The rearrangement links TRBV3-1 (or the pseudogene TRBV3-2) to TRBJ2-5; no reliable D call. Deletions cut 6 bases from V and 3 bases from J, with 8 bases between. The CDR3 consists of 12 residues. Germline V gene lookup returns CDR1 LGHDT and CDR2 YNNKEL (reference sequence). The CDR3 DNA follows: TGTGCCAGCAGGCAGTACGAAGAGACCCAGTACTTC. Its translation: CASRQYEETQYF.

The CDR3 protein is CASRTGNGYRGFMNTEAFF. In nucleotides, the CDR3 is TGTGCCAGTAGGACGGGGAACGGGTACAGGGGCTTCATGAACACTGAAGCTTTCTTT. The chain combines TRBV19 with TRBJ1-1; 7 bases fit TRBD1. The CDR3 sequence is 19 residues long. Germline CDR1 LNHDA, CDR2 SQIVND (reference sequence). The ends lost 6 bases at V and 0 bases at J; junction bases unmatched: 19.